Presented here are 31 T cell receptor beta chains from one specimen sequenced in a study of T cells in Graves' hyperthyroidism and ophthalmopathy. Authors of the study amplified TCR beta CDR3 regions from RNA transcripts. An initial round of RT-PCR targeting the TCR CDR3 relied on the HTBI primer set. Via MiXCR, TCRdb re-called the multiplex PCR reads, giving one row per CDR3 protein. The sample has 490,000 or so distinct CDR3 sequences, approximately 23% seen once. Sequencing was performed on blood. The receptors stem from a woman in her sixties or seventies with Graves' ophthalmopathy.

This clonotype was counted ten times or more. The chain employs TRBV28 and TRBJ2-7; a possible D gene is TRBD2 (6 bases). V dropped 7 bases and J dropped 4 bases, with 14 bases sitting between them. CDR3 length: 13 residues. The germline CDR1 and CDR2 sequences are MDHEN and SYDVKM. The CDR3 here is CASTGGPTYEQYF. The CDR3 nucleotides are TGTGCCAGCACCGGAGGGCCGACGTACGAGCAGTACTTC.

The V and J genes are TRBV18 and TRBJ1-1; 8 bases are shared with TRBD1. The CDR3 length is 11 residues. Per germline, CDR1 KGHSH and CDR2 LQKENI. The V gene end was trimmed by 4 bases and the J gene end by 9 bases; junction bases not matched to a gene: 1. CDR3 residues: CASSRDRKAFF. In DNA, the CDR3 is TGTGCCAGCTCACGGGACAGGAAAGCTTTCTTT.

Comments on this clonotype: The junction shows a germline mismatch at one end, possibly a read error. This rearrangement joins TRBV5-1 to TRBJ2-2; no clear D gene. Germline CDR1 reads SGHRS; CDR2 reads YFSETQ. This CDR3 has 12 amino acids. As DNA, the CDR3 is TGCACCAGCAGCTTCGACACCGGGGAGCTGTTTTTT. Amino acid sequence: CTSSFDTGELFF.

This clonotype showed up many times. The chain carries TRBV2 and TRBJ1-1; unclear D gene. Trimming stripped 5 bases from V and 4 bases from J, with 11 bases between. CDR1 SNHLY and CDR2 FYNNEI come from the germline V gene. The CDR3 is made up of 13 amino acids. In DNA form, the CDR3 reads TGTGCCAGCAGTTCTAACCTGGCCACTGAAGCTTTCTTT. Translated: CASSSNLATEAFF.

This clonotype was counted ten times or more. This rearrangement joins TRBV11-2 to TRBJ2-3, with 7 bases that match TRBD2. V trimming: 5 bases; J trimming: 0 bases; junction bases outside the gene matches: 8. The CDR3 extends over 16 amino acids. Germline CDR1 SGHAT, CDR2 FQNNGV. The CDR3 loop is CASSPLSSGSTDTQYF. The CDR3 region has the DNA TGTGCCAGCAGCCCCCTGAGTAGCGGGAGCACAGATACGCAGTATTTT.

The chain combines TRBV7-9 with TRBJ1-3, with TRBD1 identical over 7 bases. The CDR3 contains 15 residues. V shed 5 bases, J shed 3 bases, and the junction held 7 bases outside the gene matches. Germline values: CDR1 SEHNR, CDR2 FQNEAQ (reference sequence). In nucleotides, the CDR3 is TGTGCCAGCAGCCCTCGACAGGGATTTGGAAACACCATATATTTT. It codes for CASSPRQGFGNTIYF.

This clonotype was seen at least ten times. CDR3 region: CASYDRRLPLSSQHF. CDR3 DNA: TGTGCCAGTTACGACAGGAGACTTCCCCTATCGTCCCAGCATTTT. This chain joins TRBV2 and TRBJ1-5; possibly TRBD1 for D (6 bases). CDR1 is SNHLY and CDR2 is FYNNEI in the germline V gene. V was pared by 9 bases and J by 11 bases, with 26 bases between. This CDR3 region has 15 residues.

The chain joins TRBV20-1 to TRBJ2-1, with 11 bases fitting TRBD2. J was trimmed by 7 bases and V by 1 base; bases with no gene match: 6. Looked up from germline, CDR1 is DFQATT and CDR2 is SNEGSKA (reference sequence). The CDR3 contains 15 residues. The CDR3 reads CSARVATSGGNEQFF. The CDR3 DNA sequence: TGCAGTGCTAGAGTTGCTACTAGCGGGGGAAATGAGCAGTTCTTC.

Ten or more counts support this clonotype. V usage is TRBV6-2 or TRBV6-3 and J usage is TRBJ1-5, with D possibly being TRBD1 (5 bases). Looked up from germline, CDR1 is MNHEY and CDR2 is SVGEGT. CDR3 length: 16 residues. Trimming pared 0 bases from V and 6 bases from J, leaving 15 bases between. The CDR3 reads CASSYSGTHTPQPQHF. The CDR3 nucleotides read TGTGCCAGCAGTTACTCAGGGACTCATACCCCTCAGCCCCAGCATTTT.

The chain combines TRBV6-1 with TRBJ2-2; D gene ambiguous. V was shortened by 8 bases and J by 8 bases, with 6 bases between the two germline ends. The CDR3 runs to 10 residues. From germline, CDR1 is MNHNS and CDR2 SASEGT. This chain's CDR3 is CASGWGELFF. CDR3 nucleotide sequence: TGTGCCAGCGGTTGGGGGGAGCTGTTTTTT.

The V call is TRBV29-1, the J call TRBJ2-3; D may match TRBD1 or TRBD2 (5 bases each). V was shortened by 4 bases and J by 0 bases, with 14 bases between the two germline ends. CDR3 length: 15 residues. Germline loops: CDR1 SQVTM, CDR2 ANQGSEA. CDR3 amino acids: CSVVGAGGSTDTQYF. The CDR3 DNA sequence: TGCAGCGTTGTTGGGGCCGGCGGGAGCACAGATACGCAGTATTTT.

As for this clonotype: It may be a read error: a sequence one base away is much more abundant. The rearrangement uses TRBV7-2 and TRBJ2-7, with D possibly TRBD1 on 6 matching bases. Germline-derived CDR1 and CDR2 are SGHTA and FQGNSA. This CDR3 has 14 amino acids. In nucleotides, the CDR3 is TGTGCCAGCAGCTTAAAGGGACAAGGCTACAAGCAGTACTTC. This translates into CASSLKGQGYKQYF. Full variable domain (outside the CDR3, taken from reference TRBV7-2 and TRBJ2-7): GAGVSQSPSNKVTEKGKDVELRCDPISGHTALYWYRQSLGQGLEFLIYFQGNSAPDKSGLPSDRFSAERTGGSVSTLTIQRTQQEDSAVYLCASSLKGQGYKQYFGPGTRLTVT.

This clonotype occurred a few times. This chain uses TRBV3-1 with TRBJ2-3; 7 nucleotides agree with TRBD2. The ends lost 0 bases at V and 4 bases at J; junction bases unmatched: 7. This CDR3 comprises 16 residues. From germline, CDR1 is LGHDT and CDR2 YNNKEL (reference sequence). For the CDR3, the DNA is TGTGCCAGCAGCCAAGAAGGCGGGAGAGGCTCAGATACGCAGTATTTT. Its translation: CASSQEGGRGSDTQYF.

The chain links TRBV30 to TRBJ1-5; D remains unclear. Trimming left V 3 bases short and J 9 bases short, with 15 bases between. The CDR3 totals 13 residues. Germline values: CDR1 GTSNPN, CDR2 SVGIG (reference sequence). The CDR3 sequence: CAWSPMPGGPQHF. DNA of the CDR3: TGTGCCTGGAGCCCTATGCCGGGTGGGCCCCAGCATTTT.

The sample holds a few counts of this clonotype. This chain links TRBV18 with TRBJ2-3, with TRBD1 identical over 9 bases. This CDR3 region has 15 residues. Losses at the gene ends were 6 bases for V and 0 bases for J; bases not matched to a gene: 4. CDR1 KGHSH and CDR2 LQKENI come from the germline V gene. The CDR3 region is CASSVTGGSTDTQYF. The DNA of the CDR3 is TGTGCCAGCTCCGTTACAGGGGGCAGCACAGATACGCAGTATTTT.

Points on this clonotype: A single base separates this from a much larger clone, so it may be a read error. The rearrangement links TRBV11-2 to TRBJ1-2; possible D gene TRBD1, 5 bases. The length of the CDR3 is 13 residues. Between the trimmed V and J ends, which lost 5 bases and 8 bases, there was a span of 15 bases. Germline CDR1 is SGHAT and CDR2 is FQNNGV. Here the CDR3 reads CASSVDGGPGYTF. The CDR3 DNA follows: TGTGCCAGCAGCGTGGACGGGGGACCCGGCTACACCTTC.

The rearrangement uses TRBV30 and TRBJ1-2; tentatively, D is TRBD1 (5 bases). The germline V gene encodes CDR1 GTSNPN and CDR2 SVGIG (reference sequence). The V end lost 0 bases, the J end lost 12 bases, and 14 bases lay between the germline ends. The CDR3 has 12 amino acids. This CDR3 is CAWSVWGAAHTF. The CDR3 bases are TGTGCCTGGAGTGTGTGGGGCGCGGCCCACACCTTC.

This clonotype occurred once. V gene TRBV9 combines with J gene TRBJ2-7, with D possibly matching TRBD2 (5 bases). This CDR3 has 14 residues. From germline, CDR1 is SGDLS and CDR2 YYNGEE. The germline V and J ends were trimmed by 0 bases and 3 bases, with 10 bases remaining between them. CDR3 nucleotide sequence: TGTGCCAGCAGCGTAGGCCAACTAGGCTACGAGCAGTACTTC. It codes for CASSVGQLGYEQYF.

This clonotype was observed at least ten times. The rearrangement links TRBV6-4 to TRBJ2-5; tentative D call: TRBD2 (6 bases). The CDR3 extends over 14 amino acids. Trimming pared 1 base from V and 3 bases from J, leaving 9 bases between. In germline, CDR1 is MRHNA, CDR2 SNTAGT. The CDR3 DNA reads as TGTGCCAGCAGTGACTGGGGCGGGGAAGAGACCCAGTACTTC. Its protein product is CASSDWGGEETQYF.

The sample holds a few counts of this clonotype. The chain couples TRBV30 to TRBJ2-3; no clear D. V was shortened by 3 bases and J by 2 bases, with 6 bases between the two germline ends. The CDR3 loop spans 12 amino acids. Germline CDR1 GTSNPN, CDR2 SVGIG (reference sequence). The CDR3 bases are TGTGCCTGGAGCCCCAACACAGATACGCAGTATTTT. Residues: CAWSPNTDTQYF.

This clonotype was found many times. The chain has TRBV5-1 and TRBJ2-5, with 9 bases identical to TRBD2. In germline, CDR1 is SGHRS, CDR2 YFSETQ. CDR3 length equals 17 residues. With V trimmed by 1 base and J by 2 bases, 9 bases remained unmatched. CDR3 coding DNA: TGCGCCAGCAGCTTGAATCCTAGCGGGATGCGGCAAGAGACCCAGTACTTC. Protein: CASSLNPSGMRQETQYF.

V and J are TRBV18 and TRBJ1-2, with 7 bases fitting TRBD1. The germline V gene encodes CDR1 KGHSH and CDR2 LQKENI. CDR3 size: 15 residues. With 1 base clipped from V and 4 bases from J, the junction kept 6 bases outside the gene matches. The CDR3 reads CASSPRGQDFYGYTF. CDR3 DNA: TGTGCCAGCTCACCACGAGGACAGGACTTCTATGGCTACACCTTC.

This clonotype was detected many times. The chain combines TRBV28 with TRBJ1-1; D not certain. The CDR3 has 14 amino acids. Trimming pared 3 bases from V and 4 bases from J, leaving 12 bases between. Germline CDR1 reads MDHEN; CDR2 reads SYDVKM. The CDR3 loop reads CASSFQASITEAFF. The CDR3 DNA sequence: TGTGCCAGCAGTTTTCAGGCTTCAATCACTGAAGCTTTCTTT.

In DNA, the CDR3 is TGTGCCAGCAGTTGGGGACAACGAGGGGGCTACACCTTC. It codes for CASSWGQRGGYTF. The J gene is TRBJ1-2, the V gene TRBV12-3 or TRBV12-4; D is perhaps TRBD1 (6 bases). The V end was cut by 4 bases, the J end by 8 bases, with 14 bases between. This CDR3 comprises 13 residues.

A few counts support this clonotype. This chain joins TRBV12-3 or TRBV12-4 and TRBJ2-1, with D possibly being TRBD2 (5 bases). Trimming stripped 2 bases from V and 7 bases from J, with 12 bases between. CDR3 size: 14 residues. The CDR3: CASSLTVWENEQFF. CDR3 nucleotide sequence: TGTGCCAGCAGTTTAACGGTGTGGGAGAATGAGCAGTTCTTC.

This chain links TRBV3-1 with TRBJ2-1; D is perhaps TRBD2 (5 bases). CDR3 size: 14 residues. V was cut by 4 bases and J by 4 bases, with 11 bases left in between. CDR1 LGHDT and CDR2 YNNKEL come from the germline V gene (reference sequence). The CDR3 DNA follows: TGTGCCAGCAGCCTAAGCGAGGGATACAATGAGCAGTTCTTC. It specifies CASSLSEGYNEQFF.

The rearrangement joins TRBV20-1 to TRBJ2-3, with D perhaps assigned TRBD1 or TRBD2 (5 bases each). Germline V gives CDR1 DFQATT, CDR2 SNEGSKA (reference sequence). The CDR3 has 13 residues. The ends were cut back, 5 bases at V and 0 bases at J, with 9 bases in the middle. The CDR3 DNA follows: TGCAGTGCTGGTGAGGGGAGCACAGATACGCAGTATTTT. The encoded protein is CSAGEGSTDTQYF.

The rearrangement links TRBV7-3 to TRBJ2-7, with unresolved D. The V gene lost 1 base and the J gene lost 4 bases, with 8 bases spanning the gap. This CDR3 has 13 amino acids. Germline CDR1 and CDR2: SGHTA and FQGTGA. The CDR3 protein is CASSLNSQYEQYF. CDR3 sequence (DNA): TGTGCCAGCAGCTTAAACTCGCAATACGAGCAGTACTTC.

This clonotype was recorded many times. The genes are TRBV6-1 and TRBJ1-5; 7 nucleotides line up with TRBD1. After removal of 6 bases from V and 0 bases from J, the junction contained 11 bases not matched to a gene. Germline CDR1 reads MNHNS; CDR2 reads SASEGT. The CDR3 runs to 17 residues. CDR3 DNA sequence: TGTGCCAGCAGCTACAGGGGACCCACCATTAGCAATCAGCCCCAGCATTTT. Protein product: CASSYRGPTISNQPQHF.

Regarding this clonotype: A junction boundary mismatches the germline segment, possibly from a read error. V is TRBV10-1 and J is TRBJ1-1; 10 bases map to TRBD1. Germline lookup yields CDR1 WNHNN and CDR2 SYGVQD (reference sequence). CDR3 length equals 14 residues. The CDR3 nucleotides read TGCGCCAGCAGTCGGACAGGGGGGAACACTGAAGCTCTCTTT. Translation: CASSRTGGNTEALF.

V gene TRBV30 combines with J gene TRBJ2-3; 7 nucleotides match TRBD2. Germline trimming cut 1 base from V and 2 bases from J; bases unmatched to any gene: 3. The CDR3 extends over 14 amino acids. Germline lookup yields CDR1 GTSNPN and CDR2 SVGIG (reference sequence). The DNA for the CDR3 is TGTGCCTGGAGTGCGGGACTAAACACAGATACGCAGTATTTT. Its protein product is CAWSAGLNTDTQYF.